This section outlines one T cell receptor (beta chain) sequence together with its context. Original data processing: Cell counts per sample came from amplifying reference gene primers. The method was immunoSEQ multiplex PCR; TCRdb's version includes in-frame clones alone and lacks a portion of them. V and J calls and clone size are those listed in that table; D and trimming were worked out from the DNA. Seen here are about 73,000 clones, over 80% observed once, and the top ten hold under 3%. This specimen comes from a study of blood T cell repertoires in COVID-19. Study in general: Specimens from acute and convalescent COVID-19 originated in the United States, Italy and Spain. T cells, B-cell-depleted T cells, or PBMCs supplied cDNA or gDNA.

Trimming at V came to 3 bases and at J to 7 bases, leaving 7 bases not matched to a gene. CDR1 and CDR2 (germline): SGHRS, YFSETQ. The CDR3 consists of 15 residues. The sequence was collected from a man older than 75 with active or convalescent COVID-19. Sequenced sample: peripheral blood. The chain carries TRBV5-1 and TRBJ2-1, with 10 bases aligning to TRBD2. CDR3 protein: CASSSISGRENEQFF. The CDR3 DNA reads TGCGCCAGCAGCTCCATAAGCGGGAGGGAAAATGAGCAGTTCTTC.